This TCR beta chain was sequenced during a study of blood T cell repertoires in COVID-19. At the level of the study: Sites across the United States, Italy and Spain contributed samples from acute and convalescent COVID-19. PBMCs, B-cell-depleted T cells, or T cells were the source of the cDNA or gDNA that made up the material.

Germline CDR1 reads MNHNY; CDR2 reads SVGAGI (reference sequence). Trimming left V 0 bases short and J 6 bases short, with 17 bases between. There are 16 residues in the CDR3. Original analysis: Amplification with reference gene primers provided the estimates of nucleated cell counts. TCRdb keeps only in-frame clones here, not all; method: immunoSEQ multiplex PCR. V, J and clone size derive from that table, while D and trimming were established from the DNA sequence. The table has around 70,000 clones, more than 75% seen once. This clonotype was obtained from a human donor in a cohort sampled during active COVID-19. Sequenced material: peripheral blood. The chain uses TRBV6-6 and TRBJ1-2; the D gene is possibly TRBD1 (6 bases). Here the CDR3 reads CASSYSSRGRGDGYTF. In DNA form, the CDR3 reads TGTGCCAGCAGTTACTCGAGTCGTGGCAGGGGAGATGGCTACACCTTC.